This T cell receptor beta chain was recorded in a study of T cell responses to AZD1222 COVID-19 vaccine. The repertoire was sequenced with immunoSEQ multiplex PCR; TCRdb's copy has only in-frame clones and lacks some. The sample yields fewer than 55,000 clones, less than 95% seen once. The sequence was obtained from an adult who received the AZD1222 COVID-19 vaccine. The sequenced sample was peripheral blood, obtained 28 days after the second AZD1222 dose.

This CDR3 is CSVVLGARLSGANVLTF. The CDR3 DNA is TGCAGCGTTGTCTTGGGGGCCCGGTTGTCTGGGGCCAACGTCCTGACTTTC. J is TRBJ2-6 and V is TRBV29-1; maybe TRBD1 (6 bases). The V gene lost 4 bases and the J gene lost 1 base, with 17 bases spanning the gap. The CDR3 is 17 amino acids. In germline, CDR1 is SQVTM, CDR2 ANQGSEA. Using reference TRBV29-1 and TRBJ2-6 for the parts outside the CDR3, the full variable domain is SAVISQKPSRDICQRGTSLTIQCQVDSQVTMMFWYRQQPGQSLTLIATANQGSEATYESGFVIDKFPISRPNLTFSTLTVSNMSPEDSSIYLCSVVLGARLSGANVLTFGAGSRLTVL.